This TCR beta chain was sequenced for a study of shared clonotypes between healthy human individuals (dated by TCRdb to between 2020 and 2021). The study in broad terms: Three men and a couple of women, aged 18 to 49 years, made up the cohort. For each donor, CD4 naive and CD4 memory were each given three plates, CD8 naive was given two plates, and CD8 memory was given one plate. The study deeply sequenced blood TCR repertoires of five healthy adults to estimate repertoire size and the extent of clonotype sharing between individuals. To increase sequencing depth and limit assay-specific biases, different laboratories used diverse techniques to prepare libraries and sequence TCR repertoires. Leukapheresis yielded between about 0.94 and 8.9 billion PBMCs per donor.

The donors were healthy, HIV-negative adults with no recently reported acute infections or vaccinations. Only Caucasian adults living in Nashville, Tennessee, USA were represented among the donors. CD4+ T cells were enriched through magnetic negative selection, after which naive cells were positively selected on CD45RA and the remaining negative fraction served as the memory subset. Blood was obtained by leukapheresis, after which PBMCs were separated by Ficoll-Histopaque density gradient centrifugation and cryopreserved in liquid nitrogen vapor phase. Purity and quantity of every magnetically sorted T cell population were checked by analytical flow cytometry. Genomic DNA was isolated from every sorted fraction and measured by UV absorbance on a Nanodrop 2000c. Here is what the overall study found, with its caveats: Larger estimated clonotype richness was generally found for naive subsets than for memory subsets. The genetic and exposure-history diversity represented was limited by the small number of donors. Incomplete sequencing was indicated by rarefaction of sorted-subset datasets, despite the large sequencing depth. Pairwise subsampling indicated that sequencing depth was expected to affect the degree of clonotype sharing among donors. Compared with non-shared clonotypes, the clonotypes found in all four sorted-subset donors had higher generation probabilities. Only blood was sampled, and tissue TCR repertoires likely differ from those in blood. When several donors were compared, the shared fraction of clonotypes was about 5.2% for naive CD4, approximately 3.3% for naive CD8, 2.3% for memory CD4, and less than 0.45% for memory CD8.

Using the deep immunoSEQ assay, TCR CDR3 regions were amplified from genomic DNA by multiplex PCR. Extracted genomic DNA from each cell subset was spread evenly across all wells of several immunoSEQ 96-well plates, with each plate serving as a replicate. Each replicate PCR for sorted subsets received around 0.2 ug genomic DNA, equal to roughly 30,000 T cell genomes. The purified libraries were quantified using a Qubit 3.0 fluorometer, sized with a Bioanalyzer 2100, and then quantified again using the KAPA Library Quantification kit. Each immunoSEQ 96-well plate was sequenced on its own single-read 150-cycle Illumina NextSeq 550 flow cell. Turning to the authors' computational methods: Because the immunoSEQ output included only junctional sequences and no quality scores, the filtering could not be the same as the filtering used for full-length reads. To assign V/J genes and CDR3, sequences were annotated using PyIR, a Python wrapper for IgBLAST v1.9, with IMGT germline references. Reads were removed for weak V/J assignments (E-value above 1e-6), missing CDR3, stop codons, out-of-frame junctions, or ambiguous translated residues. V3J clonotypes were defined by identical inferred V gene, J gene, and CDR3 amino acid sequence. The percentage overlap between two repertoires was calculated by dividing the number of shared unique clonotypes by the size of the smaller repertoire. Richness of each repertoire was evaluated using RTK rarefaction, the Chao1 estimator, and Recon v2.1 estimates of unobserved clonotypes. Generation probabilities for all TCRbeta clonotypes obtained by the gDNA method from several donors were computed using OLGA. TCRdb carries this immuneACCESS record with in-frame sequences only. Its versions omit some clonotypes, under half of them owing to an unresolved V gene in the studies checked, with the rest unexplained. That table is the source of V, J and clone size, and D and trimming were worked out from the DNA. The sample records around 510,000 clones, around 95% of which are singletons. The biggest ten clones account for about 0.068% of the sample.

Comments on this clone: This receptor's antigen is unknown. Base qualities are not recorded, but no much larger clone differs from it by a single base.

The specimen was naive CD4+ T cells sorted from blood. Taken with the paper, the label for cell subset or site translates to: CD45RA+ positively selected. The receptor's source is a woman aged 30 to 39 in good health.

The base sequence is TGTGCCAGCAGCTTAGCCGGTGCTGGGGCCAACGTCCTGACTTTC. Its translation reads: CASSLAGAGANVLTF. The chain is made from TRBV11-3 and TRBJ2-6, with no confident D gene call. The CDR3 has 15 amino acids, counting the end cysteine and phenylalanine. Of the read, only the CDR3 DNA is kept; its 45 bases are in frame from base 1. Per the germline V gene, SGHNT is the CDR1 and YENEEA is the CDR2. Trimming costs V 1 base and J 2 bases, and their ends lie 6 bases apart.